This T cell receptor beta chain was obtained from a study of blood T cell repertoires in COVID-19. About the research overall: PBMCs, B-cell-depleted T cells, or T cells were the source of the cDNA or gDNA that made up the material.

Only in-frame clones appear in the TCRdb table, and some are missing; sequencing was by immunoSEQ multiplex PCR. The table has under 450,000 clones, around 87% seen once. Germline CDR1 KGHSH, CDR2 LQKENI. This CDR3 region has 14 residues. Trimming took 7 bases from V and 5 from J; bases not matched to a gene: 11. Sequenced input: PBMCs or T cells enriched from blood (not recorded which). This sequence joins TRBV18 and TRBJ2-7, with 7 positions matching TRBD1. The clonotype comes from a young man who had recovered from COVID-19. The CDR3 loop reads CASFNRGSDHEQYF. The CDR3 coding sequence is TGTGCCAGCTTTAACAGGGGCTCTGATCACGAGCAGTACTTC.